The sequence of this TCR gamma chain was determined in a study of Vδ1+ human thymocytes. The germline gives CDR1 VINAFY, CDR2 YDVSNSKD. V trimming: 6 bases; J trimming: 12 bases; junction bases outside the gene matches: 14. The CDR3 has 12 residues. RNA was extracted from the cells and then reverse transcribed. Multiplex PCR used pooled V-gene forward primers and a constant-region reverse primer to amplify CDR3s. TCRdb re-called clones from the multiplex PCR reads via CATT. The sample contains tens of thousands of gamma-chain clones, roughly 13% of which appear only once. Findings and caveats of the study: Thymic delta-chain repertoires held approximately 20% Vdelta2 sequences and few Vdelta3, despite high sort purity. Thymic TRG and TRD repertoires appeared highly polyclonal, with Gaussian CDR3 length distributions. Donors shared many TRG clonotypes but few TRD clonotypes.

As for this clone: Its antigen is still unknown.

Sequencing was performed on Vdelta1+ gamma-delta thymocytes from the thymus. Subset described: FACS-sorted CD3+ TCRalphabeta- TCRVdelta1+ TCRVdelta2- thymocytes. The chain links TRGV5 to TRGJ1 or TRGJ2. This receptor was identified in a child less than two years old who had congenital heart surgery. Here the CDR3 DNA reads TGTGCCACCTGGTTACCCTGGGTATGGAAACTCTTT. Translated: CATWLPWVWKLF.